This T cell receptor beta chain was sequenced in a study of PD-1 blockade in classical Hodgkin lymphoma. Sequencing was performed with immunoSEQ multiplex PCR; in TCRdb, only in-frame clones are kept and a portion is missing. The sample yields 50,000 to 65,000 clones, roughly 90% seen once. A note on this clone: As yet, its antigen is unknown.

The study, taken as a whole, reports: Newly diagnosed patients reportedly had lower baseline TCR diversity than healthy donors. Newly diagnosed patients and complete responders had comparable diversity at baseline. Anyone who began nivolumab under 1 year after ASCT was excluded.

The patients all showed relapse after autologous stem cell transplantation, while their brentuximab vedotin exposure varied. V was pared by 11 bases and J by 1 base, with 11 bases between. The CDR3 spans 12 residues. Germline CDR1 and CDR2: MDHEN and SYDVKM. The sequencing here drew on peripheral blood mononuclear cells (PBMCs), taken before the second cycle of nivolumab. The chain links TRBV28 to TRBJ1-1; D is uncertain. This clonotype was sampled from a human donor with classical Hodgkin lymphoma. The CDR3 DNA sequence: TGTGCCGGCTCGGATACGAACACTGAAGCTTTCTTT. Amino acid sequence: CAGSDTNTEAFF.